This T cell receptor (beta chain) appears in the sequencing data of a study of yellow fever vaccine responses in identical twins. General study results and limits: The T cell response to vaccination in identical twins was reportedly partly convergent and partly personalized.

The table lists this clonotype with a few counts. Antigen: not known. V gave up 4 bases and J gave up 5 bases; unmatched junction bases: 7. The CDR3 consists of 15 residues. CDR1 is SGHDT, CDR2 YYEEEE, per germline. TCRdb passed the RT-PCR reads through MiXCR, listing each CDR3 protein once. The sample lists 2,000 to 2,500 distinct CDR3 sequences, roughly 80% occurring once. The sample was T cells from blood (PBMCs), unsorted or a sorted subset (not recorded which), taken before or after yellow fever vaccination (not recorded which). This receptor was taken from a young woman who received the yellow fever vaccine. The rearrangement uses TRBV5-6 and TRBJ2-3, with TRBD1 matching over 10 bases. Here the CDR3 DNA reads TGTGCCAGCAGCCGTGGGACAGGGGTGAGAGATACGCAGTATTTT. Translating gives CASSRGTGVRDTQYF.